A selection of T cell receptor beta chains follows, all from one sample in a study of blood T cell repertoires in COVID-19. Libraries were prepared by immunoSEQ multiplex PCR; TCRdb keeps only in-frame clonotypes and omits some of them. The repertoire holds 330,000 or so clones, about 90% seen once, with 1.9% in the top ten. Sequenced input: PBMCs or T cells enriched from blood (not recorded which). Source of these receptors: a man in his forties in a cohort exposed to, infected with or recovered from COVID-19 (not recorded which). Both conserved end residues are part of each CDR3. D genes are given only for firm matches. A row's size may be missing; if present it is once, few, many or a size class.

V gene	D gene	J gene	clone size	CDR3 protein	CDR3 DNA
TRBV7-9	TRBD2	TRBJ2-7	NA	CASSSTSLSYEQYF	TGTGCCAGCAGCTCGACTAGCCTCTCCTACGAGCAGTACTTC
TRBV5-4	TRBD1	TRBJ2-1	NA	CASSLDRGRQFF	TGTGCCAGCAGCCTTGACAGGGGGAGGCAGTTCTTC
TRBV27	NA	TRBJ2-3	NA	CASSLSAGALISITDTQYF	TGTGCCAGCAGTTTGTCGGCAGGGGCCCTTATATCCATCACAGATACGCAGTATTTT
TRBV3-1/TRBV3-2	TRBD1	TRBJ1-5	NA	CASSQEGQLHQPQHF	TGTGCCAGCAGCCAAGAGGGACAGTTACATCAGCCCCAGCATTTT
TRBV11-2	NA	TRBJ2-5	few	CASSLLGVQAQYF	TGTGCCAGCAGCTTATTGGGTGTCCAGGCCCAGTACTTC
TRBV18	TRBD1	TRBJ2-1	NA	CASSPLAEGQGVNEQFF	TGTGCCAGCTCACCTCTGGCCGAGGGACAGGGGGTCAATGAGCAGTTCTTC
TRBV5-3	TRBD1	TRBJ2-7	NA	CARSARTGLYEQYF	TGTGCCAGAAGCGCCCGGACAGGACTCTACGAGCAGTACTTC
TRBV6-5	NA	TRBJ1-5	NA	CASSTRSDSNQPQHF	TGTGCCAGCTCGACCAGGTCGGATAGCAATCAGCCCCAGCATTTT
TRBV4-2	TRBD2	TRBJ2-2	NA	CASSQDDSGGSTGELFF	TGTGCCAGCAGCCAAGATGATAGCGGGGGGTCCACCGGGGAGCTGTTTTTT
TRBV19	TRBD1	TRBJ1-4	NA	CASSPGQGHNEKLFF	TGTGCCAGTAGCCCCGGACAGGGACATAATGAAAAACTGTTTTTT
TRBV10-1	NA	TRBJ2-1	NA	CASSEGAQVENEQFF	TGCGCCAGCAGTGAGGGGGCCCAAGTGGAAAATGAGCAGTTCTTC
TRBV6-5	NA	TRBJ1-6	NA	CASRRGLGIILPLHF	TGTGCCAGCAGGAGGGGGTTAGGAATAATTCTACCCCTCCACTTT
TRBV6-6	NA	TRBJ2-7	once	CASSYSRQTYEQYF	TGTGCCAGCAGTTACTCGAGGCAGACCTACGAGCAGTACTTC
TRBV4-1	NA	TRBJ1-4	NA	CASSLTGRSDEKLFF	TGCGCCAGCAGCCTTACAGGGCGGTCGGATGAAAAACTGTTTTTT
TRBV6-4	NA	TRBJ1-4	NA	CASSPNRAVGEKLFF	TGTGCCAGCAGTCCTAACAGGGCCGTAGGGGAAAAACTGTTTTTT
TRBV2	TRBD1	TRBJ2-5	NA	CASRGQGLGQETQYF	TGTGCCAGCAGAGGACAGGGTCTGGGCCAAGAGACCCAGTACTTC
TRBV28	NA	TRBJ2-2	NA	CASSRAGTGELFF	TGTGCCAGCAGCCGCGCGGGGACCGGGGAGCTGTTTTTT
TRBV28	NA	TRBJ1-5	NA	CATSWSQQPQHF	TGTGCCACCAGTTGGTCACAACAGCCCCAGCATTTT
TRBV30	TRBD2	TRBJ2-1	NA	CAWSKSSGSGQFF	TGTGCCTGGAGTAAGTCTAGCGGGAGTGGGCAGTTCTTC
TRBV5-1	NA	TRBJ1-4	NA	CASSIQGLTNEKLFF	TGCGCCAGCAGCATCCAGGGTTTAACTAATGAAAAACTGTTTTTT
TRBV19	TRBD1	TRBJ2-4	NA	CASSTTGTGGNIQYF	TGTGCCAGTAGTACAACCGGGACAGGCGGGAACATTCAGTACTTC
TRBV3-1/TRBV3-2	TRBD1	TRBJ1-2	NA	CASSPRDRGSGYTF	TGTGCCAGCAGCCCACGGGACAGGGGAAGTGGCTACACCTTC
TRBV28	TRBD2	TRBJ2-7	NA	CASRLARSYEQYF	TGTGCCAGCAGACTAGCGCGATCCTACGAGCAGTACTTC
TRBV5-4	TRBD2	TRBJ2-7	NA	CASSRTSGTSSYEQYF	TGTGCCAGCAGCAGGACTAGCGGGACTAGCTCCTACGAGCAGTACTTC
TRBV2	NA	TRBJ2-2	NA	CASARGGNLSELFF	TGTGCCAGCGCTCGCGGCGGGAACTTGTCGGAGCTGTTTTTT
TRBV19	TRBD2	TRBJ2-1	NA	CASSMQLRAGGSLGEQFF	TGTGCCAGTAGTATGCAGTTGCGAGCGGGAGGTTCCCTGGGTGAGCAGTTCTTC
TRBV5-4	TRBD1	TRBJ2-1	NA	CASSHQGGQGLDEQFF	TGTGCCAGCAGCCATCAGGGCGGACAGGGGTTAGATGAGCAGTTCTTC
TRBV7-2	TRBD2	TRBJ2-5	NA	CASREIAGQETQYF	TGTGCCAGCAGGGAAATAGCGGGACAAGAGACCCAGTACTTC
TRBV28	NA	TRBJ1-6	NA	CASSRDYNSPLHF	TGTGCCAGCAGCAGGGACTATAATTCACCCCTCCACTTT
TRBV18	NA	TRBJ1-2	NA	CASSPDQANYGYTF	TGTGCCAGCTCACCCGATCAGGCTAACTATGGCTACACCTTC
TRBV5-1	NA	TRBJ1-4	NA	CASSQTGATNEKLFF	TGCGCCAGCAGCCAAACAGGAGCAACTAATGAAAAACTGTTTTTT
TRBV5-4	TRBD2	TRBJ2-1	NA	CASSLGGRENEQFF	TGTGCCAGCAGCTTGGGCGGGAGGGAGAATGAGCAGTTCTTC
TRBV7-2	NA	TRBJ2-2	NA	CASSSIATGGELFF	TGTGCCAGCAGCTCCATAGCTACCGGCGGGGAGCTGTTTTTT
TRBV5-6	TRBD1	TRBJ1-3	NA	CASSHQTGGTGNTIYF	TGTGCCAGCAGCCACCAGACAGGGGGAACTGGAAACACCATATATTTT
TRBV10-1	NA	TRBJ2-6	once	CASSESRGGSGANVLTF	TGCGCCAGCAGTGAGTCGAGAGGGGGATCTGGGGCCAACGTCCTGACTTTC
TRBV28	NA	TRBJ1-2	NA	CASSLFARGAVNGYTF	TGTGCCAGCAGTTTATTTGCGCGGGGGGCGGTAAACGGCTACACCTTC
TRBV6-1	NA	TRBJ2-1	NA	CASSENQGIAGEQFF	TGTGCCAGCAGTGAAAATCAGGGGATAGCGGGTGAGCAGTTCTTC